The sequence of this T cell receptor beta chain was determined in a study of shared clonotypes between healthy human individuals (dated by TCRdb to the early 2020s). About the investigation overall: A couple of women and a few men aged 18 to 49 years were included in the cohort. Per donor, three plates each were used for CD4 naive and CD4 memory, two for CD8 naive, and one for CD8 memory. Between about 0.85 and 9.5 billion PBMCs per donor were obtained by leukapheresis. To increase sequencing depth and limit assay-specific biases, different laboratories used diverse techniques to prepare libraries and sequence TCR repertoires. To estimate repertoire size and how much clonotype sharing occurs between individuals, the study deeply sequenced the blood TCR repertoires of about 5 healthy adults. The paper's findings and limits, for the study overall: Because the study included a small number of donors, the genetic and exposure-history diversity represented was limited. Approximately 5% of naive CD4, 3.5% of naive CD8, about 2.4% of memory CD4, and around 0.4% of memory CD8 clonotypes were shared across four donors. Based on pairwise subsampling, the degree of clonotype sharing among donors was expected to be affected by sequencing depth. Naive subsets generally had larger estimated clonotype richness than memory subsets did. Clonotypes shared by all four sorted-subset donors showed higher generation probabilities than non-shared clonotypes. Sampling was restricted to blood, and TCR repertoires in tissue are likely to differ from TCR repertoires in blood. Incomplete sequencing was indicated by rarefaction of sorted-subset datasets, despite the large sequencing depth.

The germline V gene gives CDR1 as SGHRS and CDR2 as YFSETQ. Trimming at the junction amounts to 2 bases on V and 4 bases on J, and the germline ends lie 10 bases apart. Taken from cysteine to phenylalanine, the CDR3 has 14 residues. The retained sequence is limited to the CDR3, 42 bases, with the frame set at the first base. As regards this clone: No cognate antigen has been identified for it. No clone much larger than this one lies a single base away; base qualities are absent.

Using the deep immunoSEQ assay, TCR CDR3 regions were amplified from genomic DNA by multiplex PCR. Extracted genomic DNA from each cell subset was spread evenly across all wells of several immunoSEQ 96-well plates, with each plate serving as a replicate. Each replicate PCR for sorted subsets received around 210 ng genomic DNA, equal to around 32,000 T cell genomes. The purified libraries were quantified using a Qubit 3.0 fluorometer, sized with a Bioanalyzer 2100, and then quantified again using the KAPA Library Quantification kit. Every immunoSEQ 96-well plate was sequenced on a dedicated single-read 150-cycle Illumina NextSeq 550 flow cell. The original pipeline was this. Because the immunoSEQ output included only junctional sequences and no quality scores, the filtering could not be the same as the filtering used for full-length reads. To assign V/J genes and CDR3, sequences were annotated using PyIR, a Python wrapper for IgBLAST v1.9, with IMGT germline references. Reads were removed for weak V/J assignments (E-value above 1e-6), missing CDR3, stop codons, out-of-frame junctions, or ambiguous translated residues. V3J clonotypes were defined by identical inferred V gene, J gene, and CDR3 amino acid sequence. Percentage overlap between repertoires was calculated by dividing the number of shared unique clonotypes by the size of the smaller repertoire. Richness of each repertoire was evaluated using RTK rarefaction, the Chao1 estimator, and Recon v2.1 estimates of unobserved clonotypes. OLGA was used to compute generation probabilities for all TCRbeta clonotypes that the gDNA method yielded from a handful of donors. This immuneACCESS table, as held by TCRdb, lists in-frame sequences with V and J called but not all clones. Of the missing ones, under half trace to an unresolved V gene in checked studies; the others have no known cause. V, J and clone size derive from that table, while D and trimming were established from the DNA sequence. The sample includes about 2.1 million clones, with about 94% observed a single time. Roughly 1.7% of the sample rests with the top ten.

For the CD8 naive samples, CD45RO-negative cells were positively selected for CCR7, yielding a CD45RA+CCR7+ population from which TemRA cells were excluded. The donors were healthy, HIV-negative adults with no recently reported acute infections or vaccinations. Only Caucasian adults living in Nashville, Tennessee, USA were represented among the donors. After blood collection by leukapheresis, PBMCs were isolated using Ficoll-Histopaque density gradient centrifugation and then cryopreserved in the vapor phase of liquid nitrogen. Analytical flow cytometry was used to check the purity and quantity of each magnetically sorted T cell population. From each sorted fraction, genomic DNA was isolated and quantified by UV absorbance on a Nanodrop 2000c.

The sequence was obtained from a man between 18 and 29 years old in good health. Some clones in this sample may be carry-over from other donors' samples. Recombination joined TRBV5-1 with TRBJ2-1; TRBD2 could be the D gene, as 5 bases match. The sequencing input was naive CD8+ T cells from PBMCs. The sample's cell subset or site, from its label and the paper: CD45RA+CCR7+. In nucleotides, the sequence is TGCGCCAGCAGCTTTTCGGACTCGTACAATGAGCAGTTCTTC. Its product reads: CASSFSDSYNEQFF.